Listed below are T cell receptor beta chains from one sample, sequenced in a study of shared clonotypes between healthy human individuals. Sequencing was performed with immunoSEQ multiplex PCR; in TCRdb, only in-frame clones are kept and a portion is missing. The table lists some 120,000 clones, more than 65% of them singletons. The material sequenced was memory CD8+ T cells sorted from blood. All receptors derive from a woman aged 25 to 39 in good health. CDR3s include the opening cysteine and the closing phenylalanine or tryptophan. The D gene is left open where the match is weak. The size field is filled for only some rows; it gives once, few, many or a size class.

j_call clone_size cdr3_length d_call v_call cdr3_nt cdr3_aa
TRBJ1-1 - 12 - TRBV27 TGTGCCAGCAGCGGTGTAGCGACTGAAGCTTTCTTT CASSGVATEAFF
TRBJ2-1 - 12 - TRBV7-3 TGTGCCAGCAGCTTTTCTAACAATGAGCAGTTCTTC CASSFSNNEQFF
TRBJ2-1 - 14 TRBD2 TRBV15 TGTGCCACCAGCGGGGGCGGGAGGTACAATGAGCAGTTCTTC CATSGGGRYNEQFF
TRBJ1-2 once 19 TRBD1 TRBV11-2 TGTGCCAGCAGCCACCAGAGGGGTAGGGGACAGGGTGAAAACTATGGCTACACCTTC CASSHQRGRGQGENYGYTF
TRBJ2-1 many 15 - TRBV29-1 TGCAGCGTGAGGGGGGGGACACAGACCTACAATGAGCAGTTCTTC CSVRGGTQTYNEQFF
TRBJ2-6 - 16 - TRBV28 TGTGCCAGCAGACGTGATTGGTCCTCTGGGGCCAACGTCCTGACTTTC CASRRDWSSGANVLTF
TRBJ2-3 once 17 TRBD1 TRBV4-2 TGTGCCAGCAGCAGAACCGGGACAGAGACTAGCACAGATACGCAGTATTTT CASSRTGTETSTDTQYF
TRBJ2-7 - 13 TRBD1 TRBV5-5 TGTGCCAGCCGCGGCCAGGGGGTCTACGAGCAGTACTTC CASRGQGVYEQYF
TRBJ2-7 - 15 TRBD2 TRBV6-5 TGTGCCAGCAGTTTCCGGGTAGCGGGATTATACGAGCAGTACTTC CASSFRVAGLYEQYF
TRBJ2-3 - 16 - TRBV23-1 TGCGCCAGCCCCGGACACCTCCTAGGGGTCACAGATACGCAGTATTTT CASPGHLLGVTDTQYF
TRBJ2-1 - 16 TRBD2 TRBV9 TGTGCCAGCAGCGTTTACGGGACTAGTGGTTTGGATGAGCAGTTCTTC CASSVYGTSGLDEQFF
TRBJ2-5 - 12 - TRBV30 TGTGCCTGGAGCCAGATTCGGGAGACCCAGTACTTC CAWSQIRETQYF
TRBJ1-2 - 16 - TRBV23-1 TGCGCCAGCAGTCAATTTACGGGTTGGACCGGTCATGGCTACACCTTC CASSQFTGWTGHGYTF
TRBJ2-1 - 15 - TRBV5-6 TGTGCCAGCAGCCTAGGGGGCGGGAGTCTCCATGAGCAGTTCTTC CASSLGGGSLHEQFF
TRBJ2-2 once 11 - TRBV20-1 TGCAGTGCCAGCAGGGCGTCGGAGCTGTTTTTT CSASRASELFF
TRBJ2-1 - 15 - TRBV27 TGTGCCAGCAGTCCAGCAGGACAGCTCTACAATGAGCAGTTCTTC CASSPAGQLYNEQFF
TRBJ2-5 - 17 TRBD2 TRBV18 TGTGCCAGCTCACCACACCAACTAGCGGGAGGATGGGAGACCCAGTACTTC CASSPHQLAGGWETQYF
TRBJ2-5 - 15 - TRBV5-1 TGCGCCAGCAGCCCCGGAAGAGGGCCCCAAGAGACCCAGTACTTC CASSPGRGPQETQYF
TRBJ2-2 - 16 - TRBV11-3 TGTGCCAGCAGCACGAGGGACGCCACTAGGGCCGGGGAGCTGTTTTTT CASSTRDATRAGELFF
TRBJ2-2 few 14 TRBD1 TRBV2 TGTGCCAGCAGGGACAGGGGGGAAGCCGGGGAGCTGTTTTTT CASRDRGEAGELFF
TRBJ1-5 many 14 - TRBV4-1 TGCGCCAGCAGCCTACCGGACACTAATCAGCCCCAGCATTTT CASSLPDTNQPQHF
TRBJ1-1 - 11 TRBD1 TRBV11-2 TGTGCCAGCAGCCTCGGGACAGGGACTTTCTTT CASSLGTGTFF
TRBJ2-5 - 17 - TRBV6-1 TGTGCCAGCAGTGAAGCGTTGGGCGGGTATTTCCAAGAGACCCAGTACTTC CASSEALGGYFQETQYF
TRBJ2-1 few 16 - TRBV7-9 TGTGCCAGCAGCCCAAGAGGTGGAAGCTCCTACAATGAGCAGTTCTTC CASSPRGGSSYNEQFF
TRBJ2-3 - 16 - TRBV21-1 TGTGCCAGCAGGTGGACTAGCGGGAGTTCCACAGATACGCAGTATTTT CASRWTSGSSTDTQYF
TRBJ2-7 - 13 - TRBV2 TGTGCCAGCAGACTTTACAGGTCCTACGAGCAGTACTTC CASRLYRSYEQYF
TRBJ2-3 once 11 - TRBV11-2 TGTGCCAGCTCGTGGGGGGATACGCAGTATTTT CASSWGDTQYF
TRBJ1-5 - 16 - TRBV28 TGTGCCAGCAGGGGAATAGGTCATAGGACCAATCAGCCCCAGCATTTT CASRGIGHRTNQPQHF
TRBJ2-7 - 14 - TRBV11-2 TGTGCCAGCAGCTTAGGGCCGGTTTCCTACGAGCAGTACTTC CASSLGPVSYEQYF
TRBJ1-2 - 16 TRBD1 TRBV5-1 TGCGCCAGCACTATTGGGGACCGGGACAGGCCATATGGCTACACCTTC CASTIGDRDRPYGYTF
TRBJ1-2 many 15 TRBD1 TRBV6-5 TGTGCCAGCAGAGCCGGGACAGCCGAAAGCGATGGCTACACCTTC CASRAGTAESDGYTF
TRBJ2-7 - 14 - TRBV25-1 TGTGCCAGCAGTGTCCAGGGGTCTAGGTACGAGCAGTACTTC CASSVQGSRYEQYF
TRBJ2-5 - 14 - TRBV7-2 TGTGCCAGCAGCTTCAGCGGGACACAAGAGACCCAGTACTTC CASSFSGTQETQYF
TRBJ1-3 - 17 - TRBV5-1 TGCGCCAGCAGCTCGGTACCACAACTCTACTCTGGAAACACCATATATTTT CASSSVPQLYSGNTIYF
TRBJ1-5 many 16 - TRBV27 TGTGCCAGCAGTTCATACAGGGAACTTAGCAATCAGCCCCAGCATTTT CASSSYRELSNQPQHF
TRBJ2-1 - 18 TRBD2 TRBV4-1 TGCGCCAGCAGCCAAAACCCACCTAGCGGGAGGGCCGACAATGAGCAGTTCTTC CASSQNPPSGRADNEQFF
TRBJ2-7 - 16 TRBD2 TRBV10-3 TGTGCCATCAGTGCAACAAGACTAGCGGGAGATCCCGAGCAGTACTTC CAISATRLAGDPEQYF
TRBJ2-1 - 11 - TRBV14 TGTGCCAGCAGCCATTACAATGAGCAGTTCTTC CASSHYNEQFF
TRBJ1-2 - 16 - TRBV27 TGTGCCAGCAGTCTGGGTAAGAGCGAACCCATTTATGGCTACACCTTC CASSLGKSEPIYGYTF
TRBJ2-7 - 16 TRBD1 TRBV2 TGTGCCAGCAGGAGCCCTGGGACAGGGGGCATCAACGAGCAGTACTTC CASRSPGTGGINEQYF
TRBJ1-1 - 15 - TRBV19 TGTGCCAGTAGAACAACCGGTATTCTGAACACTGAAGCTTTCTTT CASRTTGILNTEAFF
TRBJ2-7 once 14 - TRBV4-1 TGCGCCAGCAGCCTCGGACAGGGAGGGCACGAGCAGTACTTC CASSLGQGGHEQYF
TRBJ1-3 - 16 - TRBV18 TGTGCCAGCTCACCATTAAAGCGGGGTTCTGGAAACACCATATATTTT CASSPLKRGSGNTIYF
TRBJ2-1 - 10 - TRBV20-1 TGCAGTGTGTGCGATTATGAGCAGTTCTTC CSVCDYEQFF
TRBJ2-7 - 14 TRBD2 TRBV19 TGTGCCAGTAGTATGAGTAGCGGGGCCTACGAGCAGTACTTC CASSMSSGAYEQYF
TRBJ2-1 - 14 - TRBV6-4 TGTGCCAGCAGTGACGAGGTTGGAAGCAATGAGCAGTTCTTC CASSDEVGSNEQFF
TRBJ2-7 - 14 - TRBV5-1 TGCGCCAGCAGCTTGACAATGAGTGGGTACGAGCAGTACTTC CASSLTMSGYEQYF
TRBJ2-7 - 14 - TRBV11-2 TGTGCCAGCAGCTTAGAGGGTACACTCTACGAGCAGTACTTC CASSLEGTLYEQYF
TRBJ1-1 few 14 - TRBV19 TGTGCCAGTAGTATAGGGGCTATGAACACTGAAGCTTTCTTT CASSIGAMNTEAFF
TRBJ2-7 - 16 TRBD2 TRBV4-1 TGCGCCAGCAGCCAAGCATTACTAGCGGGAATCTACGAGCAGTACTTC CASSQALLAGIYEQYF
TRBJ2-6 - 16 - TRBV25-1 TGTGCCAGCAGTGTTTTTGGAGGTTCTGGGGCCAACGTCCTGACTTTC CASSVFGGSGANVLTF
TRBJ1-1 - 15 - TRBV18 TGTGCCAGCTCACCGATAGACAGGACCATCACTGAAGCTTTCTTT CASSPIDRTITEAFF
TRBJ2-7 - 14 TRBD2 TRBV15 TGTGCCACCAGCAGAACGGGGACTAGTTTGCGTCAGTACTTC CATSRTGTSLRQYF
TRBJ2-7 few 14 - TRBV28 TGTGCCAGCAGCCCAACCGGGACCCTATACGAGCAGTACTTC CASSPTGTLYEQYF
TRBJ2-2 - 15 - TRBV28 TGTGCCAGCACCACTGGGGGCCGGGACACCGGGGAGCTGTTTTTT CASTTGGRDTGELFF
TRBJ2-7 - 14 - TRBV6-5 TGTGCCAGCAGAACGGGACGGGTCCACGGCGAGCAGTACTTC CASRTGRVHGEQYF
TRBJ1-1 - 16 TRBD1 TRBV5-1 TGCGCCAGCAGCGCCGGGACAGGGTGGGTGAGCACTGAAGCTTTCTTT CASSAGTGWVSTEAFF
TRBJ1-1 few 15 - TRBV28 TGTGCCAGCCATCCAGGCAGGGAGATGAACACTGAAGCTTTCTTT CASHPGREMNTEAFF